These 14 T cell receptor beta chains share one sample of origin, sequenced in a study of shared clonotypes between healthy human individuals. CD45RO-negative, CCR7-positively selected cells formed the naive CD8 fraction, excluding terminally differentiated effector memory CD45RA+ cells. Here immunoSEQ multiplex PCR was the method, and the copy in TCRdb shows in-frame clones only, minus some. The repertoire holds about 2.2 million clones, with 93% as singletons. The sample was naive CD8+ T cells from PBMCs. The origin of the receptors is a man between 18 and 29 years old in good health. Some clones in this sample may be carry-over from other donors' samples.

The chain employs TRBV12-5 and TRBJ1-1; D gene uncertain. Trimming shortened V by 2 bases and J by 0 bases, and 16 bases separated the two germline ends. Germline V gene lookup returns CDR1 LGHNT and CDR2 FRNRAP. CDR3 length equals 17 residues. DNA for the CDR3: TGTGCTAGTGGTTTGTCCGTCCGGGCAACCATGAACACTGAAGCTTTCTTT. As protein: CASGLSVRATMNTEAFF.

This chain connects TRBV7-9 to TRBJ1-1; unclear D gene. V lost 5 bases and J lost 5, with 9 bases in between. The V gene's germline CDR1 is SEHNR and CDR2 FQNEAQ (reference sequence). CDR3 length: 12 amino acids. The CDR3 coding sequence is TGTGCCAGCAGCGAGAGTTTGACTGAAGCTTTCTTT. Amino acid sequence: CASSESLTEAFF.

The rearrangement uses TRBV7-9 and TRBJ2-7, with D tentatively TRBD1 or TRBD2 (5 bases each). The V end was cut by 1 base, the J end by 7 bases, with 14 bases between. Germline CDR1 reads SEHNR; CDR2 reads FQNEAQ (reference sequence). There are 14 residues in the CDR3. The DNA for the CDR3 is TGTGCCAGCAGCTTAGACGTTACCTGGGGGGAGCAGTACTTC. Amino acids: CASSLDVTWGEQYF.

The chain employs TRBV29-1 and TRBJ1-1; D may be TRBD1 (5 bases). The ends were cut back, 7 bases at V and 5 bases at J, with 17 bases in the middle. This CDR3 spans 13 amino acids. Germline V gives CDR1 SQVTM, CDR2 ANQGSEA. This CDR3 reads CSAGDVGGTEAFF. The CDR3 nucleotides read TGCAGCGCTGGGGACGTTGGAGGTACTGAAGCTTTCTTT.

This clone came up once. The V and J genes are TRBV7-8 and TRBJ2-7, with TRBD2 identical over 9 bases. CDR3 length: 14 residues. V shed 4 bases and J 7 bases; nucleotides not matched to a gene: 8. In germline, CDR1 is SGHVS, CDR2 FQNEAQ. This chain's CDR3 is CASSSSSGAPEQYF. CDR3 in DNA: TGTGCCAGCAGCTCATCTAGCGGGGCCCCTGAGCAGTACTTC.

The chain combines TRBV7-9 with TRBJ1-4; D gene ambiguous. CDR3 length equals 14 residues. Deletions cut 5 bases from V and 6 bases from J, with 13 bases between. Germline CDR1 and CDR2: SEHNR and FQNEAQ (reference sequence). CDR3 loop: CASSLQSTDEKLFF. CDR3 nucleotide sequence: TGTGCCAGCAGCCTCCAGAGTACCGATGAAAAACTGTTTTTT. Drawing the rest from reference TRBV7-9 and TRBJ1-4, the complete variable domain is DTGVSQNPRHKITKRGQNVTFRCDPISEHNRLYWYRQTLGQGPEFLTYFQNEAQLEKSRLLSDRFSAERPKGSFSTLEIQRTEQGDSAMYLCASSLQSTDEKLFFGSGTQLSVL.

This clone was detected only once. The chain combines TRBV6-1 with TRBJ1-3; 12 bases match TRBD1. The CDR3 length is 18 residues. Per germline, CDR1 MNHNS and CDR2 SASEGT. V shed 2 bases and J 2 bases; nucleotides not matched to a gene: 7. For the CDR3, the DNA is TGTGCCAGCAGTGAACTAATGAGGGACAGGGGGCCTGGAAACACCATATATTTT. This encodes CASSELMRDRGPGNTIYF.

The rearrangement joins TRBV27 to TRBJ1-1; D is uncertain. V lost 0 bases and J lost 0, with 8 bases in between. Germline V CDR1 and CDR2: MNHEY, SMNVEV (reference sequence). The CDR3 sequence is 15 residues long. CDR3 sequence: CASSLSVSMNTEAFF. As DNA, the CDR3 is TGTGCCAGCAGTTTATCGGTTAGCATGAACACTGAAGCTTTCTTT.

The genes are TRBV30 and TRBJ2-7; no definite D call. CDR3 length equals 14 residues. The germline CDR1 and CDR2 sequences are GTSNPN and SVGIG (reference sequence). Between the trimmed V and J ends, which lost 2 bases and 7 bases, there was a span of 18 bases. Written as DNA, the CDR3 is TGTGCCTGGAGTCCCCGTTCGATGCTACGAGAGCAGTACTTC. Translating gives CAWSPRSMLREQYF.

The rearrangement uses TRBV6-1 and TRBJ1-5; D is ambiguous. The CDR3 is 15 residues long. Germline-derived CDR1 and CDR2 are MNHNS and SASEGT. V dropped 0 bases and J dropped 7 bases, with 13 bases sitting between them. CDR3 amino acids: CASSEAVGPSQPQHF. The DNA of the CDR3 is TGTGCCAGCAGTGAAGCTGTGGGTCCAAGCCAGCCCCAGCATTTT.

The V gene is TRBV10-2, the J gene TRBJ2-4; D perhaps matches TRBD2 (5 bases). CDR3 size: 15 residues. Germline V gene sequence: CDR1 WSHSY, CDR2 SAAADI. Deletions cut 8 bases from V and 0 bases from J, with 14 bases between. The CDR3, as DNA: TGCGCCAGCGGGGAGACTCTTCTAGCCAAAAACATTCAGTACTTC. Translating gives CASGETLLAKNIQYF.

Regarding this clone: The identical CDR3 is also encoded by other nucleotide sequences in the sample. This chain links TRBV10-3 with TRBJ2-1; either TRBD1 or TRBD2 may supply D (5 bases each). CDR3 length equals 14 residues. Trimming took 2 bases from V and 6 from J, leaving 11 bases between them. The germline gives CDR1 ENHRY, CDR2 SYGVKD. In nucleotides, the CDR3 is TGTGCCATCAGTGAGATCGGGACCCCCAATGAGCAGTTCTTC. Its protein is CAISEIGTPNEQFF.

The CDR3 coding sequence is TGTGCCAGCAGCCTACGGATCGAGACCTACGAGCAGTACTTC. Protein product: CASSLRIETYEQYF. The chain combines TRBV6-5 with TRBJ2-7; no clear D gene. Trimming removed 6 bases at V and 2 bases at J, with 14 bases between. CDR1 is MNHEY and CDR2 is SVGAGI in the germline V gene. The CDR3 contains 14 residues.

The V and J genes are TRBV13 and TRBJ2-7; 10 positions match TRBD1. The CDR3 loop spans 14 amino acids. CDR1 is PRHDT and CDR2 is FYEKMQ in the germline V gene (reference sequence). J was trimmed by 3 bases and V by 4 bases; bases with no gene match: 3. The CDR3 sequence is CASSYRTGGYEQYF. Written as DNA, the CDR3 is TGTGCCAGCAGCTATCGGACAGGGGGCTACGAGCAGTACTTC.